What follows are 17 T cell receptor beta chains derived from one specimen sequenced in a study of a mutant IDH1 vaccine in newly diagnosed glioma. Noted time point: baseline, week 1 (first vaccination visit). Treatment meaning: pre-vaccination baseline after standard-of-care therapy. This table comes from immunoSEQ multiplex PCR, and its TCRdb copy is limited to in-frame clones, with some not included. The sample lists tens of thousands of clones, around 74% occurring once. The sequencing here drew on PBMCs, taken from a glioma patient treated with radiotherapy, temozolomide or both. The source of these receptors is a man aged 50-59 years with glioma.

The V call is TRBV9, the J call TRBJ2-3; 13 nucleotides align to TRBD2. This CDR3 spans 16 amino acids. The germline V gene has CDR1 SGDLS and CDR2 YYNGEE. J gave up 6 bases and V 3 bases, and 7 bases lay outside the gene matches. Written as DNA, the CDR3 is TGTGCCAGCAGCGCGAGACTAGCGGGGGGCCCGGATACGCAGTATTTT. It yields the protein CASSARLAGGPDTQYF.

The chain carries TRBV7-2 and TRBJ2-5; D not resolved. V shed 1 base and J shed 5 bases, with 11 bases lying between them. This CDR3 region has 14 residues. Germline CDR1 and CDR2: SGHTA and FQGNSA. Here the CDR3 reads CASSLGTHQETQYF. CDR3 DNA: TGTGCCAGCAGCTTAGGGACCCATCAGGAGACCCAGTACTTC.

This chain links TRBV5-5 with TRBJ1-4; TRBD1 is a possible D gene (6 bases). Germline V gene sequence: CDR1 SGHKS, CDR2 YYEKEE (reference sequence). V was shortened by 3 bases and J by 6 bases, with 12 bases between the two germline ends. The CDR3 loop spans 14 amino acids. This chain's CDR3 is CASSSRGGYEKLFF. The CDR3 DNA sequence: TGTGCCAGCAGCTCCAGGGGAGGGTATGAAAAACTGTTTTTT.

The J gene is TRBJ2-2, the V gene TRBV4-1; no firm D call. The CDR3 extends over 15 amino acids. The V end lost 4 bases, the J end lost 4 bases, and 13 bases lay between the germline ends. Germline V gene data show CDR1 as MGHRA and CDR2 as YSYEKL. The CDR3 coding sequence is TGCGCCAGCAGCCCACCGGGTCCATTCACCGGGGAGCTGTTTTTT. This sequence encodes CASSPPGPFTGELFF.

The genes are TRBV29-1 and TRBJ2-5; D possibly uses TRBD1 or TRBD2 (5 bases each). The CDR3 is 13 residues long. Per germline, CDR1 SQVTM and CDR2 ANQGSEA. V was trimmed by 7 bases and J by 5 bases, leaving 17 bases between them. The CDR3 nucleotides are TGCAGCGCCAAGGGGACCGCGCGGGAGACCCAGTACTTC. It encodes CSAKGTARETQYF.

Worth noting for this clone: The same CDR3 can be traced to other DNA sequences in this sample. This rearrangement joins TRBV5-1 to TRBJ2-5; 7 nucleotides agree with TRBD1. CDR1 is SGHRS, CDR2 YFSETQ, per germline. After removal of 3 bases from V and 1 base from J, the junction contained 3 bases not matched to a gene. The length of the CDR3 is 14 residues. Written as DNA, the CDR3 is TGCGCCAGCAGCTCTACAGGGGCCCAAGAGACCCAGTACTTC. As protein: CASSSTGAQETQYF.

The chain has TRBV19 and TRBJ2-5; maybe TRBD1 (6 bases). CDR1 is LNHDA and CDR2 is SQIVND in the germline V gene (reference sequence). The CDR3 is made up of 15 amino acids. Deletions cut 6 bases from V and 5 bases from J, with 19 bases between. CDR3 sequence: CASSKATGRRETQYF. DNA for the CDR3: TGTGCCAGTAGCAAGGCTACAGGGCGACGGGAGACCCAGTACTTC.

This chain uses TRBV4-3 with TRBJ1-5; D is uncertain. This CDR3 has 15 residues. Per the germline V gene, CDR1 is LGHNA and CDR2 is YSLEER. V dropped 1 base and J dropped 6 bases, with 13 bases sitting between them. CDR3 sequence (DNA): TGCGCCAGCAGCCAAGCAATGGAAAACTCTCAGCCCCAGCATTTT. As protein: CASSQAMENSQPQHF.

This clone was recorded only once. Here the CDR3 reads CASSHSQFRDRGGSSTDTQYF. CDR3 sequence (DNA): TGCGCCAGCAGTCATAGTCAATTTCGGGACCGAGGGGGGAGCAGCACAGATACGCAGTATTTT. V and J are TRBV23-1 and TRBJ2-3; D may correspond to TRBD1 or TRBD2 (6 bases each). Being an ORF, TRBV23-1 has a function that is uncertain. The ends were cut back, 3 bases at V and 0 bases at J, with 28 bases in the middle. The CDR3 is 21 residues long.

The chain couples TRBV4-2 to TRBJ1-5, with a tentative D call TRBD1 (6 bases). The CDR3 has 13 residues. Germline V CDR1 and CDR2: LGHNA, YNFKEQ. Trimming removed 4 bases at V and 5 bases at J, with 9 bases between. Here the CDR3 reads CASSPPGDQPQHF. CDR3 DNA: TGTGCCAGCAGCCCCCCAGGGGATCAGCCCCAGCATTTT.

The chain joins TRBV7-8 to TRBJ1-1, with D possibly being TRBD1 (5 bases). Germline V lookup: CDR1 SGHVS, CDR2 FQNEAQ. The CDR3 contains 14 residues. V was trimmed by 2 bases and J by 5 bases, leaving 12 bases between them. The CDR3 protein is CASSLSQGYTEAFF. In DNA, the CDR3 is TGTGCCAGCAGCTTATCCCAGGGTTATACTGAAGCTTTCTTT.

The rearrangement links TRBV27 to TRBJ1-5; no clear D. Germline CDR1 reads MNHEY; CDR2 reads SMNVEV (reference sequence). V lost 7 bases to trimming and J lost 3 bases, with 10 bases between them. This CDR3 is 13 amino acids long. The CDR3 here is CASKAELNQPQHF. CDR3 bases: TGTGCCAGCAAAGCCGAACTCAATCAGCCCCAGCATTTT.

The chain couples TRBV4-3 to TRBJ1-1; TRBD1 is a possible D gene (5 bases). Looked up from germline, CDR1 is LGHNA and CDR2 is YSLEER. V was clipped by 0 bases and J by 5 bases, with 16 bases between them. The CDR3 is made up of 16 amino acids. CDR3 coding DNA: TGCGCCAGCAGCCAAGATTTATTAGGGGATGAAACTGAAGCTTTCTTT. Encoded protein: CASSQDLLGDETEAFF.

This CDR3 is CASSSGKVGNQPQHF. In nucleotides, the CDR3 is TGTGCCAGCAGCTCAGGGAAAGTGGGTAATCAGCCCCAGCATTTT. V gene TRBV7-9 combines with J gene TRBJ1-5, with TRBD1 as a possible D gene (5 bases). Germline V CDR1 and CDR2: SEHNR, FQNEAQ (reference sequence). The V end lost 4 bases, the J end lost 4 bases, and 14 bases lay between the germline ends. The CDR3 spans 15 residues.

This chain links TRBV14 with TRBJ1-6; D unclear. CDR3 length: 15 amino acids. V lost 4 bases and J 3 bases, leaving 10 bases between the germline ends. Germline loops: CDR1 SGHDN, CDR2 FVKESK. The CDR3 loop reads CASSPALGYNSPLHF. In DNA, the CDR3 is TGTGCCAGCAGCCCCGCGTTAGGCTATAATTCACCCCTCCACTTT.

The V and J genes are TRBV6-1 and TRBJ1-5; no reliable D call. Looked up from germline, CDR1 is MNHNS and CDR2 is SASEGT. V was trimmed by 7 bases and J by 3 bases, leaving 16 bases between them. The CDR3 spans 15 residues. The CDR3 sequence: CASILDQDNNQPQHF. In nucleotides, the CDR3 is TGTGCCAGCATTCTGGACCAGGATAACAATCAGCCCCAGCATTTT.

In nucleotides, the CDR3 is TGTGCCAGCAGCCAAGAGAAAGAAAACTCTGGGGCCAACGTCCTGACTTTC. This sequence encodes CASSQEKENSGANVLTF. V usage is TRBV4-2 and J usage is TRBJ2-6; D unresolved. CDR1 and CDR2 (germline): LGHNA, YNFKEQ. This CDR3 comprises 17 residues. The ends were cut back, 0 bases at V and 0 bases at J, with 9 bases in the middle.